What follows are 15 T cell receptor beta chains derived from one specimen sequenced in a study of preoperative IRX-2 immunotherapy in early breast cancer. Profiled with immunoSEQ multiplex PCR; TCRdb holds only in-frame clones, not every one. The table records about 62,000 clones, less than 95% of them present only once. Treatment meaning: preoperative locoregional IRX-2 cytokine immunotherapy. Specimen collection occurred from a patient treated with IRX-2 immunotherapy. The source of these receptors is a human donor with breast cancer.

The V and J genes are TRBV6-1 and TRBJ2-5; D gene uncertain. Germline assignment: CDR1 MNHNS and CDR2 SASEGT. V was trimmed by 8 bases and J by 7 bases, leaving 14 bases between them. The CDR3 is 12 amino acids. DNA of the CDR3: TGTGCCAGCGGGGTACACCCAGGGACCCAGTACTTC. Translation gives CASGVHPGTQYF.

CDR3 loop: CASSPGPGQGDIQYF. The CDR3 DNA reads as TGCGCCAGCAGCCCCGGACCGGGACAGGGGGACATTCAGTACTTC. This rearrangement joins TRBV5-1 to TRBJ2-4, with 11 positions matching TRBD1. The CDR3 sequence is 15 residues long. Germline V gives CDR1 SGHRS, CDR2 YFSETQ. V gave up 4 bases and J gave up 8 bases; unmatched junction bases: 8. The whole variable domain, remainder taken from reference TRBV5-1 and TRBJ2-4, is KAGVTQTPRYLIKTRGQQVTLSCSPISGHRSVSWYQQTPGQGLQFLFEYFSETQRNKGNFPGRFSGRQFSNSRSEMNVSTLELGDSALYLCASSPGPGQGDIQYFGAGTRLSVL.

The chain recombines TRBV15 with TRBJ2-7, with 7 bases fitting TRBD2. Germline V gives CDR1 LNHNV, CDR2 YYDKDF (reference sequence). Trimming at V came to 1 base and at J to 4 bases, leaving 7 bases not matched to a gene. This CDR3 is 15 amino acids long. CDR3 amino acids: CATSRGGGRIYEQYF. DNA of the CDR3: TGTGCCACCAGCAGAGGGGGCGGGAGAATATACGAGCAGTACTTC.

A single count supports this clone. The rearrangement uses TRBV4-3 and TRBJ2-6, with a possible D match to TRBD2 (5 bases). Per germline, CDR1 LGHNA and CDR2 YSLEER. The CDR3 is 17 residues long. The V and J ends lost 2 bases and 0 bases respectively, with 11 bases between them. CDR3 loop: CASSQYEGSSGANVLTF. CDR3 DNA sequence: TGCGCCAGCAGCCAATACGAGGGAAGCTCTGGGGCCAACGTCCTGACTTTC.

The rearrangement uses TRBV19 and TRBJ2-1, with D possibly being TRBD1 (6 bases). This CDR3 is built from 16 residues. Germline V gene lookup returns CDR1 LNHDA and CDR2 SQIVND (reference sequence). Trimming shortened V by 6 bases and J by 9 bases, and 24 bases separated the two germline ends. CDR3 residues: CASSESPAQGRGEQFF. In DNA, the CDR3 is TGTGCCAGTAGCGAGTCGCCGGCGCAGGGGCGTGGTGAGCAGTTCTTC.

This chain uses TRBV7-9 with TRBJ2-2, with 8 bases aligning to TRBD1. Germline V lookup: CDR1 SEHNR, CDR2 FQNEAQ (reference sequence). The CDR3 runs 16 residues. The J segment lost 4 bases and the V segment lost 1 base, leaving 5 bases of the junction unmatched. For the CDR3, the DNA is TGTGCCAGCAGCTTAGACACAGGGGGAGGCACCGGGGAGCTGTTTTTT. This translates into CASSLDTGGGTGELFF.

The chain is built from TRBV7-7 and TRBJ2-1, with no clear D. The CDR3 has 13 amino acids. Germline V gene sequence: CDR1 SSHAT, CDR2 FNYEAQ (reference sequence). The V and J ends lost 2 bases and 6 bases respectively, with 8 bases between them. The CDR3 here is CASSLSSSNEQFF. As DNA, the CDR3 is TGTGCCAGCAGCTTATCCAGCAGCAATGAGCAGTTCTTC.

The CDR3 nucleotides are TGTGCCAGCCTCCCAGGGACGGGCTGGGGGTTTAACTATGGCTACACCTTC. Amino acid sequence: CASLPGTGWGFNYGYTF. The V gene is TRBV7-8, the J gene TRBJ1-2; D may be TRBD1 (5 bases). CDR1 is SGHVS, CDR2 FQNEAQ, per germline. The CDR3 is 17 amino acids. The V end lost 8 bases, the J end lost 1 base, and 23 bases lay between the germline ends.

The J gene is TRBJ1-1, the V gene TRBV10-3; no firm D call. Between the trimmed V and J ends, which lost 11 bases and 5 bases, there was a span of 15 bases. This CDR3 spans 12 amino acids. CDR1 and CDR2 from the germline V gene are ENHRY and SYGVKD. CDR3 DNA sequence: TGTGCCGTATCCAACACGGGGACTGAAGCTTTCTTT. This codes for CAVSNTGTEAFF.

This rearrangement joins TRBV11-2 to TRBJ1-5; weak D call: TRBD1 (5 bases). Germline assignment: CDR1 SGHAT and CDR2 FQNNGV. V was cut by 0 bases and J by 7 bases, with 10 bases left in between. CDR3 length: 14 amino acids. CDR3 nucleotides: TGTGCCAGCAGCTTAGAGGGGGGGACGCAGCCCCAGCATTTT. It specifies CASSLEGGTQPQHF.

V is TRBV28 and J is TRBJ2-2, with D possibly being TRBD1 (7 bases). This CDR3 has 17 residues. Germline V lookup: CDR1 MDHEN, CDR2 SYDVKM. V lost 6 bases and J 2 bases, leaving 19 bases between the germline ends. Here the CDR3 reads CASSTRGARGNTGELFF. CDR3 nucleotides: TGTGCCAGCAGCACCAGGGGGGCGCGGGGAAACACCGGGGAGCTGTTTTTT.

This clone was found a few times. The chain links TRBV11-3 to TRBJ2-2; 7 bases align to TRBD2. The germline gives CDR1 SGHNT, CDR2 YENEEA. V lost 3 bases, J lost 4 bases, and 5 bases stayed unmatched. The CDR3 loop spans 15 amino acids. The CDR3 nucleotides are TGTGCCAGCAGCTTTGGGGGAGGGACCACCGGGGAGCTGTTTTTT. It yields the protein CASSFGGGTTGELFF.

This clone has only one observation. Within the sample, other DNA sequences also encode this same CDR3. V usage is TRBV9 and J usage is TRBJ2-1; no reliable D call. Trimming stripped 3 bases from V and 2 bases from J, with 15 bases between. The CDR3 runs 16 residues. Germline values: CDR1 SGDLS, CDR2 YYNGEE. The CDR3 is CASSGGLGGAYNEQFF. The DNA for the CDR3 is TGTGCCAGCAGCGGGGGTTTGGGCGGTGCCTACAATGAGCAGTTCTTC.

The genes are TRBV9 and TRBJ1-5; tentative D call: TRBD1 (5 bases). Trimming took 2 bases from V and 1 from J, leaving 13 bases between them. This CDR3 has 16 amino acids. Germline loops: CDR1 SGDLS, CDR2 YYNGEE. The CDR3 loop reads CASSVGGGSSNQPQHF. The CDR3, as DNA: TGTGCCAGCAGCGTGGGGGGGGGTTCAAGCAATCAGCCCCAGCATTTT.

The chain recombines TRBV7-2 with TRBJ2-1; 7 bases align to TRBD1. The germline CDR1 and CDR2 sequences are SGHTA and FQGNSA. V shed 1 base and J 4 bases; nucleotides not matched to a gene: 10. The CDR3 consists of 17 residues. The CDR3 spells CASSLVYRGPNYNEQFF. CDR3 DNA: TGTGCCAGCAGCTTAGTTTACAGGGGACCCAATTACAATGAGCAGTTCTTC.